This T cell receptor beta chain was retrieved from a study of T cell responses to AZD1222 COVID-19 vaccine. General observations from the study: The donor group comprised mostly white British people and more females; the analysis possibly underestimated clonal diversity.

TCRdb's table, derived via immunoSEQ multiplex PCR, lists solely in-frame clones and lacks some. The sample carries about 150,000 clones, 80% to 95% recorded once. As regards this clone: Antigen: not known.

The receptor was isolated from an adult who received the AZD1222 COVID-19 vaccine. The input for sequencing was peripheral blood, taken 28 days after the second AZD1222 dose.

In DNA, the CDR3 is TGTGCCAGCATGGTGGGGGGCCTTGGCTACACCTTC. This sequence encodes CASMVGGLGYTF. The chain has TRBV2 and TRBJ1-2, with TRBD1 as a possible D gene (6 bases). Germline V CDR1 and CDR2: SNHLY, FYNNEI. This CDR3 region has 12 residues. Between the trimmed V and J ends, which lost 7 bases and 7 bases, there was a span of 13 bases.